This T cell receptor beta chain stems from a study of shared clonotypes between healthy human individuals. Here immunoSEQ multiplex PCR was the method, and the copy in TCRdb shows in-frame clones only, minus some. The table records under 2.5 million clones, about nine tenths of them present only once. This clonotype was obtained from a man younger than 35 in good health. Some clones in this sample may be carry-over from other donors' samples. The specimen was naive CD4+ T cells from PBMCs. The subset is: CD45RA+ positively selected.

This chain's CDR3 is CASSLDSTSADTQYF. CDR3 nucleotide sequence: TGTGCCAGCAGCTTGGATAGTACTAGCGCAGATACGCAGTATTTT. The chain combines TRBV5-4 with TRBJ2-3; 7 bases fit TRBD2. The trim removed 0 bases at V and 4 bases at J, leaving 5 bases unmatched. CDR1 and CDR2 from the germline V gene are SGHNT and YYREEE (reference sequence). CDR3 length: 15 residues.